The entry below gives a single TCR beta chain sequence along with its context. The CDR3 totals 14 residues. Germline V CDR1 and CDR2: DFQATT, SNEGSKA (reference sequence). Trimming removed 0 bases from V and 4 bases from J, with 12 bases in between. These data originate in a study of glioma-infiltrating T cells. TCR alpha and beta CDR3 regions were amplified from RNA using iRepertoire nested multiplex PCR. TCRdb independently ran MiXCR on the multiplex PCR reads; one entry per CDR3 protein. The table has a few hundred thousand distinct CDR3 sequences, 41% seen once. Sequencing input: glioma tissue, nonneoplastic brain tissue, or PBMCs (not recorded which). V and J are TRBV20-1 and TRBJ2-5, with D tentatively TRBD1 (5 bases). The source is a human donor with low-grade glioma or glioblastoma, undergoing nonglioma brain surgery, or in good health (not recorded which). The CDR3 DNA sequence: TGCAGTGCTAGAGACCAGGGCGTGGCAGAGACCCAGTACTTC. As protein: CSARDQGVAETQYF.